This T cell receptor beta chain came from a study of blood T cells in healthy people across ages. Ranging in age from roughly 6 to 90, the donors were healthy Caucasian individuals from Russia. Peripheral blood was drawn, approximately 9.5 milliliters per donor. A second PCR of about 6 to 12 cycles used a sample-barcoded 5' primer and a J-beta primer mix. Every sample produced at least 2.5 million CDR3-containing paired-end reads. Each CDR3 protein is one row after TCRdb ran MiXCR on the 5' RACE reads. The table has about 1.4 million distinct CDR3 sequences, almost 60% seen once. V lost 0 bases to trimming and J lost 4 bases, with 15 bases between them. Germline lookup yields CDR1 LGHNA and CDR2 YSLEER. The CDR3 spans 16 residues. In regard to this clonotype: Its target is unknown.

Study observations and caveats: Higher diversity, along with more naive CD4+ cells, distinguished long-lived donors from aged donors.

The sequenced sample consisted of blood. The clonotype was recovered from a man aged 18 to 29 in good health. The rearrangement joins TRBV4-3 to TRBJ1-2; D perhaps matches TRBD1 (6 bases). CDR3 coding DNA: TGCGCCAGCAGCCAAGAGGGGGCCGAACCCCGCTATGGCTACACCTTC. Translation: CASSQEGAEPRYGYTF.